The clone carrying this T cell receptor beta chain was counted a few times. Antigen unknown. The donors were all healthy and Caucasian. The data derive from a study of identical twins. Study-wide points: Partly confounded zero-insertion analyses could result from invariant MAIT and iNKT cells.

TCRdb analysed the 5' RACE reads with MiXCR anew, one entry per CDR3 protein. This sample carries 690,000 or so distinct CDR3 sequences, around 6% of them seen once, and the ten largest clones take 1.5% to 2%. The CDR3 totals 15 residues. Trimming removed 5 bases at V and 0 bases at J, with 13 bases between. CDR1 SGHRS and CDR2 YFSETQ come from the germline V gene. The receptor was isolated from a man between 18 and 29 years old in good health. The chain links TRBV5-1 to TRBJ2-3; D may be TRBD2 (5 bases). Material: naive T cells sorted from blood. Here the CDR3 reads CASRLSGASTDTQYF. For the CDR3, the DNA is TGCGCCAGCAGGTTGAGCGGAGCTAGCACAGATACGCAGTATTTT.